These T cell receptor beta chains were read from a single sample in a study of blood T cell repertoires in COVID-19. The assay was immunoSEQ multiplex PCR, and TCRdb's table has in-frame clones only and misses some. Among around 450,000 clones listed, 75% to 90% were seen once. Sequences were obtained from PBMCs or T cells enriched from blood (not recorded which). Source of these receptors: a woman aged 18 to 35 who had recovered from COVID-19. CDR3s include the opening cysteine and the closing phenylalanine or tryptophan. The D gene is left open where the match is weak. Expanded clones are given a class, and other clones once, few, many or no size at all.

v_call	j_call	clone_size	d_call	cdr3_nt	cdr3_aa
TRBV5-6	TRBJ1-3	NA	NA	TGTGCCAGCAGCTTGCGAGGGGGAAACACCATATATTTT	CASSLRGGNTIYF
TRBV24-1	TRBJ1-1	NA	NA	TGTGCCACCAGTGAAAGGGGATCGGGCACTGAAGCTTTCTTT	CATSERGSGTEAFF
TRBV4-1	TRBJ2-7	NA	TRBD2	TGCGCCAGCAGCCCCCCTTCGGGGGGGGAGCAGTACTTC	CASSPPSGGEQYF
TRBV11-2	TRBJ1-2	NA	TRBD1	TGTGCCAGCAGCAAGGGACAGAGTTCTGGCTACACCTTC	CASSKGQSSGYTF
TRBV6-1	TRBJ2-5	NA	TRBD2	TGTGCCAGCAGTGAACAGGCTAGCGGGGGTGGAGAGACCCAGTACTTC	CASSEQASGGGETQYF
TRBV7-9	TRBJ1-2	NA	NA	TGTGCCAGCAGCCCGACAGACCCACGGGGGGCCTATGGCTACACCTTC	CASSPTDPRGAYGYTF
TRBV4-1	TRBJ2-3	NA	TRBD2	TGCGCCAGCAGCCAAGGGCTAGCGGCGCGGGGGGGCACAGATACGCAGTATTTT	CASSQGLAARGGTDTQYF
TRBV7-3	TRBJ2-3	NA	TRBD1	TGTGCCAGCAGCTTTATGGGGACAGAGTCAGATACGCAGTATTTT	CASSFMGTESDTQYF
TRBV3-1/TRBV3-2	TRBJ2-7	NA	TRBD2	TGTGCCAGCAGCCCAGGACGACTAGCGTCTGGCGAGCAGTACTTC	CASSPGRLASGEQYF
TRBV7-9	TRBJ1-2	NA	TRBD1	TGTGCCAGCAGCTCCGACAGGGCTAGTGGCTACACCTTC	CASSSDRASGYTF
TRBV10-1	TRBJ2-7	NA	NA	TGCGCCAGCCCGTACGAGGCCCCCCACGAGCAGTACTTC	CASPYEAPHEQYF
TRBV4-2	TRBJ2-1	few	TRBD1	TGTGCCAGCAGCCCTCTCGGGACAGGGGGGGCGTATGAGCAGTTCTTC	CASSPLGTGGAYEQFF
TRBV19	TRBJ1-2	few	TRBD1	TGTGCCAGTAGGACAGGGGGAAGCTATGGCTACACCTTC	CASRTGGSYGYTF
TRBV9	TRBJ1-1	few	TRBD1	TGTGCCAGCAGCGTCGAGGGACAGGGTAACACTGAAGCTTTCTTT	CASSVEGQGNTEAFF
TRBV19	TRBJ2-7	NA	TRBD1	TGTGCCACCAGCTGGACCGGGACAGAGACCTACGAGCAGTACTTC	CATSWTGTETYEQYF
TRBV29-1	TRBJ1-2	NA	NA	TGCAGCGCCGTCAATGGGGGCGCGATTGGCTACACCTTC	CSAVNGGAIGYTF
TRBV6-1	TRBJ1-6	NA	TRBD1	TGTGCCAGCAGTGGCCCGGCGGGACAGGGCCATCCGACCCTCCACTTT	CASSGPAGQGHPTLHF
TRBV5-4	TRBJ2-5	few	TRBD2	TGTGCCAGCAGCGTTCGGGGGGAGGAGACCCAGTACTTC	CASSVRGEETQYF
TRBV18	TRBJ2-6	once	NA	TGTGCCAGCTCACCCCCCCTAAGACAGCCTGGGGCCAACGTCCTGACTTTC	CASSPPLRQPGANVLTF
TRBV7-3	TRBJ1-6	NA	NA	TGTGCCAGCAGCCCACAGGGAGGGGATAATTCACCCCTCCACTTT	CASSPQGGDNSPLHF
TRBV5-6	TRBJ2-1	once	TRBD2	TGTGCCAGCAGCTTACTAGCGGGGAAGAATGAGCAGTTCTTC	CASSLLAGKNEQFF
TRBV6-4	TRBJ2-2	NA	TRBD1	TGTGCCAGCAGCGGACAGGGAGGCGGGGAGCTGTTTTTT	CASSGQGGGELFF
TRBV4-1	TRBJ2-1	NA	NA	TGCGCCAGCAGCCAAGAGAGTTTGGGGGGGCGGGGAATAAATGAGCAGTTCTTC	CASSQESLGGRGINEQFF
TRBV7-2	TRBJ2-1	once	NA	TGTGCCAGCAGCTTTGGGGACTTGGGAAATGAGCAGTTCTTC	CASSFGDLGNEQFF
TRBV7-8	TRBJ2-7	NA	NA	TGTGCCAGCAGCTTACGAGCATCCTCCTACGAGCAGTACTTC	CASSLRASSYEQYF
TRBV6-4	TRBJ1-1	NA	NA	TGTGCCAGCAGTCCCCAGATTAACACTGAAGCTTTCTTT	CASSPQINTEAFF
TRBV28	TRBJ1-2	NA	NA	TGTGCCAGCAGTCCCTACCTGGCAGGCGGCTACACCTTC	CASSPYLAGGYTF
TRBV11-2	TRBJ2-1	NA	NA	TGTGCCAGCAGCCGGGGTGCGGAGGCCAATGAGCAGTTCTTC	CASSRGAEANEQFF
TRBV6-5	TRBJ2-7	once	NA	TGTGCCAGCGTCGGGGGAATCTCCTACGAGCAGTACTTC	CASVGGISYEQYF
TRBV27	TRBJ1-4	NA	NA	TGTGCCAGCAGTTTCAGGGTCTCTGAAAAACTGTTTTTT	CASSFRVSEKLFF
TRBV5-6	TRBJ1-2	NA	NA	TGTGCCAGCAGCACAGGACAGTTCCCCTATGGCTACACCTTC	CASSTGQFPYGYTF
TRBV7-8	TRBJ1-2	NA	NA	TGTGCCAGCAGCTTAGGTCGGGTCTATGGCTACACCTTC	CASSLGRVYGYTF
TRBV6-1	TRBJ1-5	NA	NA	TGTGCCAGCAGTGAGGCTCAGCCCCAGCATTTT	CASSEAQPQHF
TRBV30	TRBJ2-3	NA	NA	TGTGCCTGGAGCCCTGGGGGCGCAAATACGCAGTATTTT	CAWSPGGANTQYF
TRBV30	TRBJ2-1	once	NA	TGTGCCTTACGGCCTGACTCCCACCTGGAGGAGCAGTTCTTC	CALRPDSHLEEQFF
TRBV18	TRBJ1-2	NA	NA	TGTGCCAGCTCACCTACGTCCGGGGACTATGGCTACACCTTC	CASSPTSGDYGYTF
TRBV13	TRBJ2-7	NA	TRBD2	TGTGCCAGCAGCTACGGACCCCCGGAGCGGGGGGCCTCCTACGAGCAGTACTTC	CASSYGPPERGASYEQYF
TRBV3-1/TRBV3-2	TRBJ1-5	NA	NA	TGTGCCAGCAGCCGCGACAGGTTGGGTCAGCCCCAGCATTTT	CASSRDRLGQPQHF
TRBV7-2	TRBJ1-6	NA	TRBD1	TGTGCCAGCAGCCCAAACAGGGGGGCTTCACCCCTCCACTTT	CASSPNRGASPLHF
TRBV2	TRBJ1-5	NA	NA	TGTGCCAGCAACGAGGATTCAAATCAGCCCCAGCATTTT	CASNEDSNQPQHF
TRBV11-2	TRBJ2-3	few	NA	TGTGCCAGCAGCTTAGATCCCCGGGGGGATACGCAGTATTTT	CASSLDPRGDTQYF
TRBV7-2	TRBJ2-1	NA	TRBD2	TGTGCCAGCAGTTTTAGCGGGGGAACCTACAATGAGCAGTTCTTC	CASSFSGGTYNEQFF
TRBV19	TRBJ1-1	NA	NA	TGTGCCAGTGGAGGTCTTGAAGCTTTCTTT	CASGGLEAFF
TRBV2	TRBJ2-3	NA	NA	TGTGCCAGCAGTCCCGCCGGGGGAAATACGCAGTATTTT	CASSPAGGNTQYF
TRBV30	TRBJ1-1	NA	NA	TGTGCCTTCGTGAGGTATAACACTGAAGCTTTCTTT	CAFVRYNTEAFF
TRBV21-1	TRBJ2-7	NA	NA	TGTGCCAGCAGCAGCCGGGGACAGGGGGTATTCTACTCCTACGAGCAGTACTTC	CASSSRGQGVFYSYEQYF
TRBV27	TRBJ2-3	NA	TRBD2	TGTGCCAGCACCCAGACTAGCTTGGGCACAGATACGCAGTATTTT	CASTQTSLGTDTQYF
TRBV5-1	TRBJ1-1	NA	NA	TGCGCCAGCAGCCATAACACCAACACTGAAGCTTTCTTT	CASSHNTNTEAFF